This TCR beta chain was observed in a study of blood T cell repertoires in COVID-19. Study processing details: Nucleated cell number was recorded as an estimate derived from reference gene primer amplification. Data came from immunoSEQ multiplex PCR; TCRdb stores just in-frame clones and leaves some out. Clone size and V and J calls were adopted from that table, with D and trimming inferred from the DNA. The sample yields more than 150,000 clones, approximately 91% seen once. V lost 8 bases to trimming and J lost 9 bases; unmatched junction nucleotides: 16. The CDR3 has 14 amino acids. The V gene's germline CDR1 is SQVTM and CDR2 ANQGSEA.

V gene TRBV29-1 combines with J gene TRBJ1-5, with 7 bases that match TRBD1. The sequence was collected from a woman between 65 and 79 years old with acute or convalescent COVID-19. Sequencing used peripheral blood. CDR3 in amino acids: CSFTSGQNFLPQHF. Written as DNA, the CDR3 is TGCAGCTTTACCTCGGGACAGAACTTTTTGCCCCAGCATTTT.